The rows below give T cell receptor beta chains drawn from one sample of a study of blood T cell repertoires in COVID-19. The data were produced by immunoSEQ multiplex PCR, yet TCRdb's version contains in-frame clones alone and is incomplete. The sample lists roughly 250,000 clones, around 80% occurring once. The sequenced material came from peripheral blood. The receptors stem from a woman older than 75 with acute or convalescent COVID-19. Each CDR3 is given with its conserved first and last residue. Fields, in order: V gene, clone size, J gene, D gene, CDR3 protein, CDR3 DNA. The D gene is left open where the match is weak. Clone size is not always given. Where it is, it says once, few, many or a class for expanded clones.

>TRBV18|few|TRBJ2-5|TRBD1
CASSYGQGTQETQYF
TGTGCCAGCTCGTATGGACAGGGGACGCAAGAGACCCAGTACTTC
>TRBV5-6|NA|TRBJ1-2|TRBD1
CASSFGQGRASGYTF
TGTGCCAGCAGCTTCGGACAGGGGAGGGCAAGTGGCTACACCTTC
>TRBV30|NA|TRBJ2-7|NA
CAWSVLAASEQYF
TGTGCCTGGAGTGTATTAGCGGCTTCCGAGCAGTACTTC
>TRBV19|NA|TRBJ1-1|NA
CASSGQGGTEAFF
TGTGCCAGTAGTGGGCAGGGCGGCACTGAAGCTTTCTTT
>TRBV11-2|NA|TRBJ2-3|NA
CASSPRGYTQYF
TGTGCCAGCAGCCCCAGGGGATATACGCAGTATTTT
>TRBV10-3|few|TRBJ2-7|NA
CAISRDSYEQYF
TGTGCCATCAGCCGGGATTCCTACGAGCAGTACTTC
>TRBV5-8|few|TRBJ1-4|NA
CASSTGGTGIATNEKLFF
TGTGCCAGCAGCACGGGGGGGACCGGAATTGCAACTAATGAAAAACTGTTTTTT
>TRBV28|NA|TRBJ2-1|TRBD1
CASRGRGSYNEQFF
TGTGCCAGCAGGGGCAGGGGGTCCTACAATGAGCAGTTCTTC
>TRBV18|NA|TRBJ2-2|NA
CASSLGRGADTGELFF
TGTGCCAGCTCGCTCGGGCGTGGGGCGGACACCGGGGAGCTGTTTTTT
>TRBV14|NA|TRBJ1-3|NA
CASSPLGDAGNTIYF
TGTGCCAGCAGCCCCCTAGGCGATGCGGGAAACACCATATATTTT
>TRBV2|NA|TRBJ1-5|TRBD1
CASSGDRSSNQPQHF
TGTGCCAGCAGTGGGGACAGAAGTAGCAATCAGCCCCAGCATTTT
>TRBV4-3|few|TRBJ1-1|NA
CASSQDLGGGEGNTEAFF
TGCGCCAGCAGCCAAGATCTGGGAGGGGGTGAGGGGAACACTGAAGCTTTCTTT
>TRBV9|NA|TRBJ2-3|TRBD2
CASKGGSEDTQYF
TGTGCCAGCAAGGGCGGGAGTGAAGATACGCAGTATTTT
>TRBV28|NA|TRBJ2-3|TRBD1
CASRTGGRWANTQYF
TGTGCCAGCAGGACAGGGGGGAGGTGGGCAAATACGCAGTATTTT
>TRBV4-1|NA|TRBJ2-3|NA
CASSQSGAADTQYF
TGCGCCAGCAGCCAATCTGGGGCGGCAGATACGCAGTATTTT
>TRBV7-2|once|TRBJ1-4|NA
CASSLGSGSYNEKLFF
TGTGCCAGCAGCTTAGGATCAGGGTCTTATAATGAAAAACTGTTTTTT
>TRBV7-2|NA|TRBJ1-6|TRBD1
CASSATDRDYSPLHF
TGTGCCAGCAGCGCGACAGACAGGGACTATTCACCCCTCCACTTT
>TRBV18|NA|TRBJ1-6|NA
CASSQGVSSPLHF
TGTGCCAGCTCACAGGGGGTTAGTTCACCCCTCCACTTT
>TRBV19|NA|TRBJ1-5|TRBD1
CASRADRVDNQPQHF
TGTGCCAGTAGGGCCGACAGGGTGGACAATCAGCCCCAGCATTTT
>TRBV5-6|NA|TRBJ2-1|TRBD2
CASSLGASGITYNEQFF
TGTGCCAGCAGCTTGGGCGCTAGCGGAATAACCTACAATGAGCAGTTCTTC
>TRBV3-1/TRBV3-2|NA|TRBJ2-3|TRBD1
CASSQYTGVGDTQYF
TGTGCCAGCAGCCAATACACAGGGGTGGGAGATACGCAGTATTTT
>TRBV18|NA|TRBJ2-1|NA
CASSPLAVSSYNEQFF
TGTGCCAGCTCACCATTAGCGGTTAGCTCCTACAATGAGCAGTTCTTC
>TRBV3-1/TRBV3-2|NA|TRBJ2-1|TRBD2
CASRKSGRENNEQFF
TGTGCCAGCAGAAAAAGCGGGAGAGAAAACAATGAGCAGTTCTTC